This record covers a single T cell receptor (beta chain). Its antigen is unknown. This sample was taken from a study of PD-1 blockade in classical Hodgkin lymphoma. Study-wide background: Patients were infused with nivolumab 3 mg/kg every 2 weeks.

Study-wide results and limits: Complete responders started with a diversity level that resembled newly diagnosed patients at baseline. Relapsed/refractory patients reportedly had lower baseline diversity than newly diagnosed patients.

TCRdb keeps only in-frame clones here, not all; method: immunoSEQ multiplex PCR. Counted here are about 46,000 clones, about three quarters occurring once; the ten biggest clones make up roughly 9.6%. Each of the patients experienced relapse following autologous stem cell transplantation, and their brentuximab vedotin exposure differed. Complete response, partial response or progressive disease constituted the best response categories observed. This TCR was recovered from a human donor with classical Hodgkin lymphoma. The sample in question was peripheral blood mononuclear cells (PBMCs), obtained at baseline.

This chain's CDR3 is CASSVGGYGTDTQYF. Written as DNA, the CDR3 is TGTGCCAGCAGCGTAGGGGGGTACGGCACAGATACGCAGTATTTT. J is TRBJ2-3 and V is TRBV9; possibly TRBD1 or TRBD2 for D (5 bases each). Looked up from germline, CDR1 is SGDLS and CDR2 is YYNGEE. Trimming removed 0 bases at V and 1 base at J, with 9 bases between. The CDR3 length is 15 residues.